Each of the 24 T cell receptor beta chains below was sequenced from the same sample in a study of technical replicates of blood from several donors. TCRdb keeps only in-frame clones here, not all; method: immunoSEQ multiplex PCR. The table has about 67,000 clones, 95% to 98% seen once. The material sequenced was T cells isolated from PBMCs. These receptors were collected from a human donor in good health.

The chain combines TRBV4-1 with TRBJ2-3; 9 positions agree with TRBD2. The V gene end was trimmed by 7 bases and the J gene end by 1 base; junction bases not matched to a gene: 9. Looked up from germline, CDR1 is MGHRA and CDR2 is YSYEKL. The CDR3 loop spans 16 amino acids. The DNA of the CDR3 is TGCGCCAGCAACGGTGGGGCGGGAGGGGGCACAGATACGCAGTATTTT. Translation: CASNGGAGGGTDTQYF.

The rearrangement uses TRBV5-4 and TRBJ2-2, with D perhaps TRBD1 (6 bases). The CDR3 spans 16 residues. The germline V and J ends were trimmed by 1 base and 2 bases, with 12 bases remaining between them. Germline CDR1 is SGHNT and CDR2 is YYREEE (reference sequence). Here the CDR3 DNA reads TGTGCCAGCAGCTTGTTGGACAGACTAAACACCGGGGAGCTGTTTTTT. It codes for CASSLLDRLNTGELFF.

The chain links TRBV4-1 to TRBJ2-7, with TRBD2 matching over 8 bases. CDR1 and CDR2 (germline): MGHRA, YSYEKL. This CDR3 comprises 16 residues. The junction had 8 bases not matched to a gene; V was cut back by 1 base and J by 3 bases. CDR3 in DNA: TGCGCCAGCAGCCAAGGATCCGGGACTAGACTCTACGAGCAGTACTTC. Translation gives CASSQGSGTRLYEQYF.

This chain uses TRBV4-3 with TRBJ1-4, with a tentative D call TRBD1 (5 bases). This CDR3 region has 15 residues. The V end lost 0 bases, the J end lost 6 bases, and 11 bases lay between the germline ends. The germline CDR1 and CDR2 sequences are LGHNA and YSLEER. CDR3 protein: CASSQEAGIDEKLFF. CDR3 DNA: TGCGCCAGCAGCCAAGAGGCAGGGATTGATGAAAAACTGTTTTTT.

This chain links TRBV19 with TRBJ2-3; D not resolved. V was clipped by 2 bases and J by 4 bases, with 10 bases between them. The CDR3 is 14 residues long. Germline loops: CDR1 LNHDA, CDR2 SQIVND (reference sequence). The CDR3 loop is CASSIIASADTQYF. The CDR3 bases are TGTGCCAGTAGTATAATAGCCTCAGCAGATACGCAGTATTTT.

This chain connects TRBV11-3 to TRBJ1-1; tentative D call: TRBD1 (6 bases). The CDR3 covers 16 residues. The V end was cut by 5 bases, the J end by 1 base, with 17 bases between. Germline V gives CDR1 SGHNT, CDR2 YENEEA. CDR3 amino acids: CASSPLLTGWNTEAFF. CDR3 bases: TGTGCCAGCAGCCCGCTTTTGACAGGTTGGAACACTGAAGCTTTCTTT.

This chain joins TRBV10-1 and TRBJ2-7; D gene uncertain. Germline V gives CDR1 WNHNN, CDR2 SYGVQD (reference sequence). The CDR3 is made up of 14 amino acids. V lost 2 bases to trimming and J lost 5 bases, with 13 bases between them. The CDR3 sequence is CASSERGPFDEQYF. The CDR3 bases are TGCGCCAGCAGTGAGCGCGGCCCCTTCGACGAGCAGTACTTC.

The chain employs TRBV30 and TRBJ2-1; 9 nucleotides line up with TRBD2. Germline values: CDR1 GTSNPN, CDR2 SVGIG (reference sequence). V trimming: 5 bases; J trimming: 8 bases; junction bases outside the gene matches: 10. This CDR3 contains 14 residues. The CDR3 region is CAWQLAGDFDEQFF. Written as DNA, the CDR3 is TGTGCCTGGCAGTTAGCGGGAGATTTCGATGAGCAGTTCTTC.

This clone was recorded only once. The chain is built from TRBV6-5 and TRBJ2-1; 8 nucleotides align to TRBD2. Germline lookup yields CDR1 MNHEY and CDR2 SVGAGI. This CDR3 contains 15 residues. Losses at the gene ends were 3 bases for V and 5 bases for J; bases not matched to a gene: 6. The CDR3 DNA sequence: TGTGCCAGCAGTTATGAGTTAGCGGGGAACAATGAGCAGTTCTTC. Amino acid sequence: CASSYELAGNNEQFF.

The CDR3 nucleotides read TGCGCCAGCAGCCAAGTTTATCCGGGACAGCAGCTAAAAGGCGCTTTCTTT. This sequence encodes CASSQVYPGQQLKGAFF. The chain is built from TRBV4-1 and TRBJ1-1; 7 bases map to TRBD1. V was clipped by 1 base and J by 11 bases; unmatched bases: 19. The germline V gene has CDR1 MGHRA and CDR2 YSYEKL. This CDR3 spans 17 amino acids.

V usage is TRBV15 and J usage is TRBJ1-5, with 11 bases fitting TRBD1. Germline trimming cut 4 bases from V and 9 bases from J; bases unmatched to any gene: 8. The germline V gene encodes CDR1 LNHNV and CDR2 YYDKDF (reference sequence). This CDR3 has 15 residues. Here the CDR3 reads CATSKGTGGLSPQHF. Here the CDR3 DNA reads TGTGCCACCAGCAAGGGGACAGGGGGTTTGTCGCCCCAGCATTTT.

The rearrangement joins TRBV2 to TRBJ1-2; a weak D match, TRBD1 (5 bases). Germline V gives CDR1 SNHLY, CDR2 FYNNEI. The CDR3 covers 14 residues. Trimming removed 4 bases at V and 6 bases at J, with 15 bases between. The CDR3 nucleotides read TGTGCCAGCAGTGGGTGGGGGGAGGTCGATGGCTACACCTTC. It encodes CASSGWGEVDGYTF.

The chain links TRBV15 to TRBJ1-1; 8 positions agree with TRBD1. CDR1 LNHNV and CDR2 YYDKDF come from the germline V gene (reference sequence). V shed 5 bases, J shed 0 bases, and the junction held 5 bases outside the gene matches. CDR3 size: 15 residues. The CDR3: CATSLDRGLNTEAFF. Here the CDR3 DNA reads TGTGCCACCAGCTTAGACAGGGGTCTGAACACTGAAGCTTTCTTT.

This chain connects TRBV11-3 to TRBJ2-1, with TRBD2 matching over 7 bases. From germline, CDR1 is SGHNT and CDR2 YENEEA. With V trimmed by 6 bases and J by 1 base, 6 bases remained unmatched. The CDR3 is made up of 15 amino acids. The CDR3 DNA reads TGTGCCAGCAGAAGCGGGATAGGGTCCTACAATGAGCAGTTCTTC. This translates into CASRSGIGSYNEQFF.

The V and J genes are TRBV5-5 and TRBJ2-7; D gene ambiguous. Germline loops: CDR1 SGHKS, CDR2 YYEKEE (reference sequence). The CDR3 extends over 11 amino acids. The V end lost 4 bases, the J end lost 6 bases, and 8 bases lay between the germline ends. This CDR3 is CASSLGFEQYF. The CDR3 DNA is TGTGCCAGCAGCCTCGGGTTCGAGCAGTACTTC.

The chain has TRBV5-1 and TRBJ1-2, with unresolved D. V shed 0 bases and J shed 4 bases, with 16 bases lying between them. Germline V lookup: CDR1 SGHRS, CDR2 YFSETQ. The CDR3 has 16 amino acids. CDR3 nucleotides: TGCGCCAGCAGCTTGGGAGACATCGGGGAACCCTATGGCTACACCTTC. Its translation is CASSLGDIGEPYGYTF.

This chain links TRBV6-6 with TRBJ1-4; no firm D call. The CDR3 is made up of 15 amino acids. Germline V CDR1 and CDR2: MNHNY, SVGAGI (reference sequence). Trimming took off 6 bases at V and 3 bases at J, with 14 bases between the two ends. CDR3: CASSQMGDSNEKLFF. In DNA form, the CDR3 reads TGTGCCAGCAGCCAGATGGGAGATTCTAATGAAAAACTGTTTTTT.

The genes are TRBV11-3 and TRBJ1-1; the D is unclear. Per germline, CDR1 SGHNT and CDR2 YENEEA. The CDR3 contains 12 residues. V was pared by 9 bases and J by 1 base, with 9 bases between. This CDR3 is CASVSSNTEAFF. In nucleotides, the CDR3 is TGTGCCAGTGTATCCTCGAACACTGAAGCTTTCTTT.

This chain links TRBV6-6 with TRBJ1-1, with 10 positions matching TRBD1. This CDR3 contains 14 residues. J lost 6 bases, V lost 7 bases, and 8 bases had no gene match. Germline CDR1 and CDR2: MNHNY and SVGAGI (reference sequence). DNA of the CDR3: TGTGCCAGCATTCTAGGACAGGGGGTCCCTGAAGCTTTCTTT. Protein: CASILGQGVPEAFF.

V gene TRBV6-4 combines with J gene TRBJ2-1, with D perhaps TRBD1 (5 bases). The length of the CDR3 is 12 residues. Trimming stripped 4 bases from V and 9 bases from J, with 10 bases between. The germline gives CDR1 MRHNA, CDR2 SNTAGT. As DNA, the CDR3 is TGTGCCAGCAGTGGATCTAGGGGTGAGCAGTTCTTC. Protein: CASSGSRGEQFF.

The chain links TRBV5-4 to TRBJ2-3; 7 positions match TRBD1. Germline V gene sequence: CDR1 SGHNT, CDR2 YYREEE (reference sequence). The CDR3 runs to 16 residues. Trimming removed 2 bases from V and 1 base from J; junction bases left unmatched: 7. For the CDR3, the DNA is TGTGCCAGCAGCTTCTCGACAGGGCCCGGCACAGATACGCAGTATTTT. It yields the protein CASSFSTGPGTDTQYF.

The rearrangement uses TRBV9 and TRBJ2-1, with 8 bases fitting TRBD2. The CDR3 length is 18 residues. V lost 3 bases and J lost 1; bases outside the gene matches: 12. Looked up from germline, CDR1 is SGDLS and CDR2 is YYNGEE. CDR3 region: CASSASPGLVGSYNEQFF. CDR3 in DNA: TGTGCCAGCAGCGCATCTCCGGGACTAGTCGGGTCCTACAATGAGCAGTTCTTC.

This chain connects TRBV28 to TRBJ2-3; 11 bases fit TRBD2. V lost 6 bases to trimming and J lost 2 bases; unmatched junction nucleotides: 7. CDR3 size: 16 residues. The germline V gene encodes CDR1 MDHEN and CDR2 SYDVKM. CDR3 region: CASSKLAGVFTDTQYF. The CDR3 DNA reads as TGTGCCAGCAGCAAACTAGCGGGAGTTTTCACAGATACGCAGTATTTT.

V is TRBV12-5 and J is TRBJ2-5, with D perhaps TRBD1 (6 bases). CDR1 LGHNT and CDR2 FRNRAP come from the germline V gene. CDR3 size: 14 residues. Trimming cost V 4 bases and J 3 bases, with 12 bases left between them. DNA of the CDR3: TGTGCTAGTGGTTCCTCGGACAGTAAAGAGACCCAGTACTTC. Its translation: CASGSSDSKETQYF.